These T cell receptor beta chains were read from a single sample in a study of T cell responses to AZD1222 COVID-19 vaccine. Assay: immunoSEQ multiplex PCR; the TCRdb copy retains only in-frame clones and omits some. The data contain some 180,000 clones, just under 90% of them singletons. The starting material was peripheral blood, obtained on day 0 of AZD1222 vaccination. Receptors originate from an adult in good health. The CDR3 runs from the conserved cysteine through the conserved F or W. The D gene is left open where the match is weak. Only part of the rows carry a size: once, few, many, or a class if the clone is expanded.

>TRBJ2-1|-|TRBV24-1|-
CATSRGQSNEQFF
TGTGCCACCAGTAGAGGCCAGTCGAATGAGCAGTTCTTC
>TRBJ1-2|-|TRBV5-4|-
CASSLPGADGYTF
TGTGCCAGCAGCTTGCCAGGGGCCGATGGCTACACCTTC
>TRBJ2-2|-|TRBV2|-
CASSTQTSSGELFF
TGTGCCAGCAGTACCCAGACTAGTTCCGGGGAGCTGTTTTTT
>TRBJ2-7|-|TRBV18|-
CASSPRTAFSSYEQYF
TGTGCCAGCTCACCCCGGACAGCGTTTAGCTCCTACGAGCAGTACTTC
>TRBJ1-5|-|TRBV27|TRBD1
CASSLKGGAGLNQPQHF
TGTGCCAGCAGTTTAAAAGGGGGCGCCGGTCTCAATCAGCCCCAGCATTTT
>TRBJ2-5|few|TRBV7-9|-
CASSFGTLQETQYF
TGTGCCAGCAGCTTTGGGACACTCCAAGAGACCCAGTACTTC
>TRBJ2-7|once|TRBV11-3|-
CASSLEATGQHEQYF
TGTGCCAGCAGCTTAGAGGCAACAGGTCAACACGAGCAGTACTTC
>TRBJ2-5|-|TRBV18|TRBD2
CASSHGTGRETQYF
TGTGCCAGCTCCCACGGGACCGGGAGGGAGACCCAGTACTTC
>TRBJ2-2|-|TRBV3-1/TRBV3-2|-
CASSQGGELFF
TGTGCCAGCAGCCAAGGCGGGGAGCTGTTTTTT
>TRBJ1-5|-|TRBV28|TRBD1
CASSPGQSRQPQHF
TGTGCCAGCAGTCCGGGACAGTCGCGGCAGCCCCAGCATTTT
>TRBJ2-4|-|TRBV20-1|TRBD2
CSASLPVSLAGAARAKNIQYF
TGCAGTGCTAGTCTCCCGGTTAGTCTAGCGGGGGCCGCGCGAGCCAAAAACATTCAGTACTTC
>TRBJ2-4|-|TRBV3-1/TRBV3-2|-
CASSQGGLRAKNIQYF
TGTGCCAGCAGCCAAGGGGGGCTTAGAGCCAAAAACATTCAGTACTTC
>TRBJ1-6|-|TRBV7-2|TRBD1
CASSLGQKSPLHF
TGTGCCAGCAGCTTGGGACAGAAATCACCCCTCCACTTT
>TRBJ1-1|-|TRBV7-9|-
CASSPREGLSTEAFF
TGTGCCAGCAGCCCCAGAGAGGGGCTGAGCACTGAAGCTTTCTTT
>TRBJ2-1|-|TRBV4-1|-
CASSQDLVASGHNEQFF
TGCGCCAGCAGCCAAGATCTGGTGGCCAGCGGTCACAATGAGCAGTTCTTC
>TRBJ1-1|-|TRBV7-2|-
CASSLVQDEAFF
TGTGCCAGCAGCTTAGTGCAGGATGAAGCTTTCTTT
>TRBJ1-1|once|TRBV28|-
CASTPPDNPEAFF
TGTGCCAGCACCCCCCCGGACAACCCTGAAGCTTTCTTT
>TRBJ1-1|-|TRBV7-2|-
CASSLFVNTEAFF
TGTGCCAGCAGCTTATTTGTGAACACTGAAGCTTTCTTT
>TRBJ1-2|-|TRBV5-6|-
CASSFFAGDHFGYTF
TGTGCCAGCAGCTTCTTCGCAGGGGATCATTTTGGCTACACCTTC
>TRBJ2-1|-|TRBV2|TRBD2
CASRPSGGSYNEQFF
TGTGCCAGCAGACCTAGCGGAGGGTCCTACAATGAGCAGTTCTTC
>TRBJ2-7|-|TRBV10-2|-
CASSEAYEQYF
TGCGCCAGCAGTGAGGCCTACGAGCAGTACTTC
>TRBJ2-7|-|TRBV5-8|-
CASSWGWGRGMNEQYF
TGTGCCAGCAGCTGGGGGTGGGGCAGGGGCATGAACGAGCAGTACTTC
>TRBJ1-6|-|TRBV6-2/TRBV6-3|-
CASSLPSATLHF
TGTGCCAGCAGTCTCCCGAGCGCTACCCTCCACTTT
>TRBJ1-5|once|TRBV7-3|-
CASSLISAPGGNQPQHF
TGTGCCAGCAGCTTAATATCCGCCCCGGGGGGCAATCAGCCCCAGCATTTT
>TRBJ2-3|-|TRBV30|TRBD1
CAWSRGQGTDTQYF
TGTGCCTGGAGTCGGGGACAGGGGACAGATACGCAGTATTTT
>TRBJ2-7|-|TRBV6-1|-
CASSDGVGLSYEQYF
TGTGCCAGCAGTGATGGGGTGGGGCTTTCCTACGAGCAGTACTTC
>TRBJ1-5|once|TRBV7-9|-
CASSLGGGGQPQHF
TGTGCCAGCAGCTTAGGCGGCGGCGGTCAGCCCCAGCATTTT
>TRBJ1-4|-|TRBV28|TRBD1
CASSPGTGLTNEKLFF
TGTGCCAGCAGTCCCGGGACAGGGCTCACTAATGAAAAACTGTTTTTT
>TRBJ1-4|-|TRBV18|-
CASSPGSTNEKLFF
TGTGCCAGCTCACCCGGGTCAACTAATGAAAAACTGTTTTTT
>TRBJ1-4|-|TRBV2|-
CASSGQTNEKLFF
TGTGCCAGCAGTGGGCAAACTAATGAAAAACTGTTTTTT
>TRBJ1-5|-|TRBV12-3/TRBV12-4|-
CASSLARDQPQHF
TGTGCCAGCAGTTTAGCCAGAGATCAGCCCCAGCATTTT
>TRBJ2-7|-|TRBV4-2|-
CASSQVGGGFQYF
TGTGCCAGCAGCCAAGTGGGGGGTGGATTCCAGTACTTC
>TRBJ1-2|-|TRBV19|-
CASSIRRQGEWGYGYTF
TGTGCCAGTAGTATTCGGAGGCAGGGAGAATGGGGCTATGGCTACACCTTC
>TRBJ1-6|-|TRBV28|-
CASSLAGVGNSPLHF
TGTGCCAGCAGTTTGGCGGGGGTCGGTAATTCACCCCTCCACTTT
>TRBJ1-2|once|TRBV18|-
CASSPRTAGQGYTF
TGTGCCAGCTCACCCCGGACAGCCGGCCAAGGCTACACCTTC
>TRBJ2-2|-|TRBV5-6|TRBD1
CASSPDRGGTGELFF
TGTGCCAGCAGCCCGGACAGGGGAGGAACCGGGGAGCTGTTTTTT